Listed here is a single TCR beta chain. The method was immunoSEQ multiplex PCR; TCRdb's version includes in-frame clones alone and lacks a portion of them. The sample includes more than 350,000 clones, around 91% of them seen just once. This entry belongs to a study of blood T cell repertoires in COVID-19. Study-wide background: Sources were T cells, B-cell-depleted T cells, or PBMCs; the material itself was cDNA or gDNA.

All enrollees were roughly 18 to 89 years old and from under 25 US areas. Participant-reported clinical history was the basis for cohort assignment. Trimming pared 4 bases from V and 2 bases from J, leaving 15 bases between. This CDR3 contains 16 residues. In germline, CDR1 is SGDLS, CDR2 YYNGEE. J is TRBJ2-2 and V is TRBV9; a possible D gene is TRBD1 (6 bases). The TCR sequence derives from a man aged 18-30 years who had recovered from COVID-19. Source material: PBMCs or T cells enriched from blood (not recorded which). Written as DNA, the CDR3 is TGTGCCAGCAGCACGAGGACAGCGTTTAACACCGGGGAGCTGTTTTTT. Amino acid sequence: CASSTRTAFNTGELFF.